This T cell receptor beta chain was captured by sequencing in a study of identical twins (dated by TCRdb to 2016 to 2017). Broadly, across the study: To test whether fetal clonotypes persist, the study used deep sequencing on TCR alpha and beta repertoires from monozygotic twins, unrelated adults of various ages, and cord blood. To rule out contamination, the twin experiments were replicated at different times with different library preparation protocols.

Library preparation employed 5' RACE. The sequencer listed for this sample is Illumina HiSeq 2000. A universal primer binding site was introduced by template switching, and a unique molecular identifier was present in the final cDNA, enabling accurate counting of TCR cDNA molecules. First-strand cDNA for TCR alpha and beta chains was synthesized from specific primers in the conserved constant-segment region. To control for contamination, every cDNA library carried two barcodes: a SMART-Mk sample barcode plus Illumina barcodes. TruSeq adapter sequences and Illumina sample barcodes were added in two successive PCR steps. Sequencing of the TCR alpha and beta cDNA libraries was done on the Illumina HiSeq platform using custom primers. As for the original processing: MiGEC processed the raw reads to extract unique molecular identifiers, while MiXCR was used to determine the CDR3 positions. For each individual, recombination models were inferred using an EM algorithm with the repgenHMM and IGoR tools. The analysis of shared clonotypes was done with the tcR package in R, with sharing normalized by the product of cloneset sizes. Out-of-frame nonproductive sequences were analyzed to study raw recombination free of thymic and clonal selection effects. TCRdb reanalyzed the raw reads on its own, using fastp at Q25 for trimming and MiXCR for clone calling, and kept in-frame beta chains. Entries are consolidated by CDR3 protein sequence, retaining the most common genes and DNA. The V and J calls, along with clone size, are taken from TCRdb and not from the paper's own processing. The sample data list some 320,000 distinct CDR3 sequences, and roughly an eighth of these were observed just once. The ten top clones hold around 7.2% of the sample.

Here is what the overall study found, with its caveats: Out-of-frame TCR alpha sequences shared between twins showed an excess of low generation-probability sequences compared with coincidental sharing between unrelated individuals. Invariant T cells such as MAIT and iNKT could partly confound zero-insertion analyses, though diverse VJ usage argued against this for most clonotypes. Fewer insertions were carried by abundant cord blood beta clonotypes, a similar but weaker trend appeared in young adult naive repertoires, and no such trend appeared in memory repertoires. In monozygotic twins, out-of-frame TCR alpha sharing was systematically underestimated by recombination models, although the models agreed with sharing between unrelated individuals. Excess twin sharing in beta out-of-frame sequences was weaker because fewer shared sequences lowered the signal-to-noise ratio. Because the same donors could not be followed over many years, the conclusions relied on cross-sectional statistical analysis.

All donors were healthy Caucasians. Three pairs of female monozygotic twins, all aged roughly 18 to 30 years, made up the twin cohort. Positive isolation kits from Invitrogen were used to isolate the CD4+ and CD8+ T cell populations. This clonotype has more than one count but fewer than ten. Its cognate antigen has yet to be identified. No quality values exist for individual bases; no much larger clone is one base distant. The CDR3 covers 12 residues, taking in both the cysteine and the phenylalanine. Left in the record is the CDR3 DNA by itself, 36 bases read in frame from the first base. Trimming costs V 6 bases and J 5 bases, and their ends lie 14 bases apart. Per the germline V gene (reference sequence), DFQATT is the CDR1 and SNEGSKA is the CDR2. These data also formed part of another study, on yellow fever vaccine responses in identical twins. Per the second study: According to the authors, the vaccine-induced T cell response in identical twins seemed to be partly convergent and partly specific to each individual. Focusing on identical twins, the study followed the T cell clones that responded to the vaccine, and did so with precision.

The chain uses TRBV20-1 and TRBJ2-7; TRBD1 might be the D gene, on 7 matching bases. The receptor comes from a woman under 30 in good health. Sequencing was performed on CD8+ T cells sorted from blood. The CDR3 sequence is CSATGEVHEQYF. The nucleotide sequence is TGCAGTGCCACAGGGGAGGTTCACGAGCAGTACTTC.